This T cell receptor (beta chain) comes out of a study of vaccination and CD4 T cells after COVID-19. Noted treatment: approximately 9-day PBMC culture with coronavirus spike peptide pools or control peptides (ViraFEST assay). The germline V gene has CDR1 MNHEY and CDR2 SMNVEV (reference sequence). This CDR3 contains 14 residues. Between the trimmed V and J ends, which lost 5 bases and 6 bases, there was a span of 16 bases. This clonotype was detected a few times. What it binds is unknown. With the Oncomine TCR Beta short-read assay, DNA from cultured CD4+ T cells was sequenced. TCRdb processed the PCR reads anew with MiXCR; each CDR3 protein has one entry. Found here are about 15,000 distinct CDR3 sequences, roughly two thirds of them singletons; the top ten hold approximately 20%.

The genes are TRBV27 and TRBJ1-1; D might be TRBD1 (6 bases). The TCR comes from a human donor who had recovered from COVID-19. The source material was CD4+ T cells from blood, cultured in vitro. The CDR3: CASSQLSGEAEAFF. Here the CDR3 DNA reads TGTGCCAGCAGTCAACTTTCAGGGGAGGCTGAAGCTTTCTTT.